This TCR beta chain was obtained from a study of shared clonotypes between healthy human individuals. The germline V gene has CDR1 MNHNY and CDR2 SVGAGI (reference sequence). The CDR3 sequence is 15 residues long. With 0 bases removed from V and 5 bases from J, the gap between germline ends came to 11 bases. Assay used: immunoSEQ multiplex PCR; TCRdb lists only in-frame clones, some missing. Found here are around 640,000 clones, about 95% of them singletons; the top ten hold about 0.12%. Naive CD8 cells lacked CD45RO and underwent positive selection for CCR7, leaving out terminally differentiated effector memory CD45RA+ cells.

This chain joins TRBV6-6 and TRBJ1-5, with D unresolved. The specimen sequenced was naive CD8+ T cells sorted from blood. The TCR was taken from a woman in her twenties or thirties in good health. The CDR3 region is CASSYSKVSDQPQHF. The CDR3 coding sequence is TGTGCCAGCAGTTACTCGAAAGTATCTGATCAGCCCCAGCATTTT.